This TCR beta chain is drawn from a study of blood T cell repertoires in COVID-19. Repertoires were generated with immunoSEQ multiplex PCR, while TCRdb's copy carries only in-frame clones and drops some. The table has 350,000 to 500,000 clones, more than 70% seen once. In terms of age and location, participants ranged from roughly 18 to 90 years and lived in about two dozen US areas. Participant reports of clinical history set cohort assignment. The study recruited exposed participants who had met a COVID-19 case within 2 weeks before entry. The sample comprised PBMCs or T cells enriched from blood (not recorded which). This TCR was recovered from a woman aged 18-30 years who had been exposed to COVID-19.

The CDR3 is CASSPGGGRYEQYF. CDR3 DNA sequence: TGCGCCAGCAGCCCGGGCGGAGGGCGGTACGAGCAGTACTTC. This rearrangement joins TRBV4-3 to TRBJ2-7, with D possibly matching TRBD2 (6 bases). The germline V gene has CDR1 LGHNA and CDR2 YSLEER. The length of the CDR3 is 14 residues. Trimming cost V 4 bases and J 4 bases, with 14 bases left between them.